The 19 T cell receptor beta chains below come from one sample, sequenced in a study of T cell repertoires in cytomegalovirus infection. TCRdb reanalysed the reads using MiXCR and keeps one entry per CDR3 protein. The data hold about 530,000 distinct CDR3 sequences, with more than 20% observed a single time. The specimen sequenced was PBMCs. Source of these receptors: a human donor in good health (CMV status not recorded). Some clones in this sample may be carry-over from other donors' samples.

V usage is TRBV30 and J usage is TRBJ2-1, with 8 bases aligning to TRBD2. The CDR3 runs to 18 residues. Germline CDR1 is GTSNPN and CDR2 is SVGIG (reference sequence). Unmatched junction bases numbered 18, after V lost 5 bases and J lost 3 bases. CDR3 DNA sequence: TGTGCCTGGGACCCGGGACTAGTCTCTACACTTAACTACAATGAGCAGTTCTTC. As protein: CAWDPGLVSTLNYNEQFF.

The CDR3 protein is CASRGGQGISGELFF. The CDR3 coding sequence is TGTGCCAGCAGAGGGGGACAGGGAATCAGCGGGGAGCTGTTTTTT. The chain has TRBV28 and TRBJ2-2; the match to TRBD1 covers 9 bases. The CDR3 consists of 15 residues. Trimming at V came to 6 bases and at J to 7 bases, leaving 9 bases not matched to a gene. CDR1 is MDHEN, CDR2 SYDVKM, per germline.

This clonotype was counted between two and nine times. The V and J genes are TRBV6-5 and TRBJ2-7, with D perhaps matching TRBD2 (5 bases). V shed 5 bases and J shed 3 bases, with 14 bases lying between them. The CDR3 length is 14 residues. The V gene's germline CDR1 is MNHEY and CDR2 SVGAGI. As DNA, the CDR3 is TGTGCCAGCAGTCCCGAACCCGAGGGCTACGAGCAGTACGTC. Translation gives CASSPEPEGYEQYV.

The J gene is TRBJ2-7, the V gene TRBV4-3; TRBD1 matches 7 bases. Germline V gene lookup returns CDR1 LGHNA and CDR2 YSLEER. CDR3 size: 14 residues. The junction had 8 bases not matched to a gene; V was cut back by 3 bases and J by 6 bases. The DNA of the CDR3 is TGCGCCAGCAGCCAGGGACGGGACAGCTCCGAGCAGTACTTC. Translating gives CASSQGRDSSEQYF.

The chain has TRBV10-3 and TRBJ2-1; the D gene is possibly TRBD2 (5 bases). Per the germline V gene, CDR1 is ENHRY and CDR2 is SYGVKD. The CDR3 is 17 amino acids. Trimming shortened V by 4 bases and J by 4 bases, and 20 bases separated the two germline ends. In DNA form, the CDR3 reads TGTGCCATCAGTGGATCCGGACTTTCCAGAGGGTACAATGAGCAGTTCTTC. Amino acids: CAISGSGLSRGYNEQFF.

This chain uses TRBV7-9 with TRBJ2-2, with TRBD1 matching over 9 bases. The CDR3 sequence is 15 residues long. Trimming took 6 bases from V and 6 from J; bases not matched to a gene: 8. Germline V gene lookup returns CDR1 SEHNR and CDR2 FQNEAQ (reference sequence). In DNA form, the CDR3 reads TGTGCCAGCAGGCGCGGACAGGGGAGTCCCGGGGAGCTGTTTTTT. It translates to CASRRGQGSPGELFF. Complete variable domain (other parts from reference TRBV7-9 and TRBJ2-2): DTGVSQNPRHKITKRGQNVTFRCDPISEHNRLYWYRQTLGQGPEFLTYFQNEAQLEKSRLLSDRFSAERPKGSFSTLEIQRTEQGDSAMYLCASRRGQGSPGELFFGEGSRLTVL.

The sample holds many counts of this clonotype. The V and J genes are TRBV7-2 and TRBJ2-7; D uncertain. Per germline, CDR1 SGHTA and CDR2 FQGNSA. The CDR3 sequence is 15 residues long. With 2 bases removed from V and 6 bases from J, the gap between germline ends came to 17 bases. CDR3 sequence reads: CASSLTVTADPEQYV. The CDR3 DNA sequence: TGTGCCAGCAGCTTAACTGTGACGGCGGACCCCGAGCAGTACGTC.

The chain combines TRBV2 with TRBJ1-2, with TRBD1 matching 7 bases. Germline CDR1 and CDR2: SNHLY and FYNNEI. The length of the CDR3 is 13 residues. The V and J ends lost 5 bases and 3 bases, in that order; junction bases with no gene match: 3. The CDR3 nucleotides are TGTGCCAGCAGTTGGGGACAGCACTATGGCTACACCTTC. It specifies CASSWGQHYGYTF.

A few counts support this clonotype. The CDR3: CASSLALAGAGANVLTF. In nucleotides, the CDR3 is TGTGCCAGCAGCTTAGCTCTAGCGGGAGCTGGGGCCAACGTCCTGACTTTC. The chain uses TRBV11-3 and TRBJ2-6, with 10 nucleotides matching TRBD2. In germline, CDR1 is SGHNT, CDR2 YENEEA. The CDR3 is 17 amino acids. V shed 1 base, J shed 2 bases, and the junction held 2 bases outside the gene matches. Full variable domain (remainder filled in from reference TRBV11-3 and TRBJ2-6): EAGVVQSPRYKIIEKKQPVAFWCNPISGHNTLYWYLQNLGQGPELLIRYENEEAVDDSQLPKDRFSAERLKGVDSTLKIQPAELGDSAVYLCASSLALAGAGANVLTFGAGSRLTVL.

V and J are TRBV7-9 and TRBJ2-3; unclear D gene. The V gene lost 2 bases and the J gene lost 5 bases, with 11 bases spanning the gap. This CDR3 comprises 14 residues. The V gene's germline CDR1 is SEHNR and CDR2 FQNEAQ (reference sequence). This CDR3 reads CASSLWLDRDTQYF. In nucleotides, the CDR3 is TGTGCCAGCAGCTTATGGCTAGATCGAGATACGCAGTATTTT.

This clonotype occurred many times. The rearrangement uses TRBV7-2 and TRBJ2-3; possibly TRBD2 for D (6 bases). The germline CDR1 and CDR2 sequences are SGHTA and FQGNSA. With 5 bases removed from V and 1 base from J, the gap between germline ends came to 10 bases. This CDR3 comprises 14 residues. The CDR3 region has the DNA TGTGCCAGCAGCCGGGAGATGGGCACAGATACGCAGTATTTT. Protein sequence: CASSREMGTDTQYF.

This chain uses TRBV7-6 with TRBJ2-1; 9 nucleotides line up with TRBD2. The ends lost 5 bases at V and 0 bases at J; junction bases unmatched: 5. This CDR3 contains 16 residues. The V gene's germline CDR1 is SGHVS and CDR2 FNYEAQ. CDR3: CASSGTSLSSYNEQFF. In nucleotides, the CDR3 is TGTGCCAGCAGCGGGACTAGCCTAAGCTCCTACAATGAGCAGTTCTTC.

This clonotype was counted between two and nine times. The genes are TRBV6-5 and TRBJ1-4, with 7 bases that match TRBD1. The germline gives CDR1 MNHEY, CDR2 SVGAGI. V dropped 5 bases and J dropped 8; count of bases not matched to a gene: 11. This CDR3 contains 15 residues. CDR3: CASSPTEGAQEKLFF. In nucleotides, the CDR3 is TGTGCCAGCAGTCCGACTGAGGGGGCCCAAGAAAAACTGTTTTTT.

This clonotype has only a few counts. The genes are TRBV11-2 and TRBJ2-2; maybe TRBD2 (5 bases). The CDR3 extends over 16 amino acids. Germline CDR1 and CDR2: SGHAT and FQNNGV. Trimming shortened V by 5 bases and J by 7 bases, and 20 bases separated the two germline ends. CDR3 loop: CASSLNPTLEGGELFF. In DNA, the CDR3 is TGTGCCAGCAGCCTTAACCCCACACTCGAGGGCGGGGAGCTGTTTTTT. Based on the CDR3 plus reference TRBV11-2 and TRBJ2-2, the full variable domain is EAGVAQSPRYKIIEKRQSVAFWCNPISGHATLYWYQQILGQGPKLLIQFQNNGVVDDSQLPKDRFSAERLKGVDSTLKIQPAKLEDSAVYLCASSLNPTLEGGELFFGEGSRLTVL.

The V call is TRBV11-3, the J call TRBJ2-5, with 7 bases that match TRBD1. The CDR3 runs to 15 residues. After removal of 5 bases from V and 2 bases from J, the junction contained 8 bases not matched to a gene. CDR1 and CDR2 (germline): SGHNT, YENEEA. The CDR3 loop reads CASSLQGTAQETQYF. The CDR3 DNA is TGTGCCAGCAGCCTACAGGGGACAGCTCAAGAGACCCAGTACTTC.

This chain links TRBV20-1 with TRBJ1-2, with 7 bases fitting TRBD1. Trimming took 0 bases from V and 6 from J; bases not matched to a gene: 7. This CDR3 is built from 14 residues. Germline CDR1 reads DFQATT; CDR2 reads SNEGSKA (reference sequence). The CDR3, as DNA: TGCAGTGCTAGAGAGAGCGGGACAGTTGATGGCTACACCTTC. It encodes CSARESGTVDGYTF.

The genes are TRBV11-2 and TRBJ2-1; unclear D gene. The CDR3 is 15 amino acids. Germline CDR1 is SGHAT and CDR2 is FQNNGV. V gave up 0 bases and J gave up 4 bases, with 10 bases separating them. This CDR3 is CASSLDIYSYNEQFF. The CDR3, as DNA: TGTGCCAGCAGCTTAGATATATACTCGTACAATGAGCAGTTCTTC.

This rearrangement joins TRBV28 to TRBJ2-7; 15 bases are a match to TRBD2. The CDR3 has 17 residues. The V and J ends lost 5 bases and 5 bases, in that order; junction bases with no gene match: 10. The germline gives CDR1 MDHEN, CDR2 SYDVKM. The CDR3 sequence: CASSPADGTSGRNEQYF. CDR3 in DNA: TGTGCCAGCAGTCCAGCGGACGGGACTAGCGGGAGGAACGAGCAGTACTTC.

This clonotype was found a few times. V usage is TRBV6-4 and J usage is TRBJ2-6; D is possibly TRBD1 (6 bases). With 7 bases removed from V and 1 base from J, the gap between germline ends came to 8 bases. Germline V CDR1 and CDR2: MRHNA, SNTAGT. CDR3 length: 14 amino acids. For the CDR3, the DNA is TGTGCCAGCAAAGGGACATCTGGGGCCAACGTCCTGACTTTC. Its translation is CASKGTSGANVLTF.